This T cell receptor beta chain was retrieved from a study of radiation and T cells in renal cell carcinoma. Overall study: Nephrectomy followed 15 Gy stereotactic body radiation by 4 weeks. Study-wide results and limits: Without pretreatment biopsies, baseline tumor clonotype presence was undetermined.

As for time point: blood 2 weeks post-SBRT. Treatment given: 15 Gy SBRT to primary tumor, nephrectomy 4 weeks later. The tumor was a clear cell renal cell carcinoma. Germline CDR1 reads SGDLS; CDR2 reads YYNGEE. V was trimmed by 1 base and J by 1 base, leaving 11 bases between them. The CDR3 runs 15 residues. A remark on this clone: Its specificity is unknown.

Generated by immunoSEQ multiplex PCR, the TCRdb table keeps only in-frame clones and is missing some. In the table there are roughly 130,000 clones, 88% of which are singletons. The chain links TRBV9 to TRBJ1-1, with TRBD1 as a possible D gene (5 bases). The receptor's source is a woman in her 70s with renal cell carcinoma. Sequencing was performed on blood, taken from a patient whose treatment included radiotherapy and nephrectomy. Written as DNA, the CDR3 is TGTGCCAGCAGCGTACTTGCAGGGAAGAACACTGAAGCTTTCTTT. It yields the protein CASSVLAGKNTEAFF.